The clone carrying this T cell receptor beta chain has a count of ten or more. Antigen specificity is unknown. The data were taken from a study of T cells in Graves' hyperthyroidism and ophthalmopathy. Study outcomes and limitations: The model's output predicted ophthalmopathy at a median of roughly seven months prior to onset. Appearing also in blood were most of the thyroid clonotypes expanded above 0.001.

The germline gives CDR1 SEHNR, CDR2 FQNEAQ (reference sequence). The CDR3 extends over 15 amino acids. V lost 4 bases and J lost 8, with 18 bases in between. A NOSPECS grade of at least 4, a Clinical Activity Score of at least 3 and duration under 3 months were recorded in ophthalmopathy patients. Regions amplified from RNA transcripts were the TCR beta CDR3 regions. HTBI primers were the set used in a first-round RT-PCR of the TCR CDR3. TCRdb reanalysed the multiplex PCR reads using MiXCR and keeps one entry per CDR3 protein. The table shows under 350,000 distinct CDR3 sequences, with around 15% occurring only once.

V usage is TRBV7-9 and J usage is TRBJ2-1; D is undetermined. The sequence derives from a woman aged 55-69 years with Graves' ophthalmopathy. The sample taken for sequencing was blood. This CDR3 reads CASSSFGVVEDEQFF. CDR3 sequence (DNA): TGTGCCAGCAGCTCCTTCGGAGTGGTTGAGGATGAGCAGTTCTTC.